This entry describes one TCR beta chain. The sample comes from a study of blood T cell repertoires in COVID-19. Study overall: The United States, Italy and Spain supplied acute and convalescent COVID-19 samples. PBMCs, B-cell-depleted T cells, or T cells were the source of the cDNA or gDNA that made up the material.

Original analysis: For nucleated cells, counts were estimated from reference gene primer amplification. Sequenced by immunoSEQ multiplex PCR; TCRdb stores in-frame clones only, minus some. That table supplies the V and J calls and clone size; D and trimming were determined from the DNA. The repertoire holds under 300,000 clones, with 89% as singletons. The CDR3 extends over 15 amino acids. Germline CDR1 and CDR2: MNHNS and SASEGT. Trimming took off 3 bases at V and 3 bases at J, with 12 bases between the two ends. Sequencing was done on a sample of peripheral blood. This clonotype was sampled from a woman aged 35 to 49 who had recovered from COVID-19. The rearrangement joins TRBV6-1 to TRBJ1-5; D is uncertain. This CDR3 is CASSEGGSNNQPQHF. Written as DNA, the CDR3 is TGTGCCAGCAGTGAGGGAGGTAGTAACAATCAGCCCCAGCATTTT.